This T cell receptor beta chain originates from a study of cytomegalovirus exposure and HLA in healthy donors. Turning to the study itself: Within an early data release were 85 million or so unique TCRs drawn from HLA-typed donors. Study-level results: In vitro assays verified that a few CMV-associated chains recognized CMV antigens specifically. Presence/absence analyses rested on an assumption that sequencing depth was roughly uniform across donors.

This clone appeared once. Its antigen is not known. CDR1 and CDR2 from the germline V gene are MDHEN and SYDVKM. Trimming took off 3 bases at V and 2 bases at J, with 15 bases between the two ends. The CDR3 sequence is 16 residues long. Vbeta (60) and Jbeta (13) primers were used in the PCR. Clones were read by immunoSEQ multiplex PCR, and TCRdb kept only the in-frame ones, dropping some. The sample has 150,000 to 170,000 clones; more than 75% are singletons. The genes are TRBV28 and TRBJ2-3; tentative D call: TRBD2 (6 bases). The sample taken for sequencing was PBMCs. The source of this sequence is a man aged 25-45 years in good health and CMV-seropositive. In nucleotides, the CDR3 is TGTGCCAGCAGTTTCCAATCCGGGAGAGACACAGATACGCAGTATTTT. Protein: CASSFQSGRDTDTQYF.